A selection of T cell receptor beta chains follows, all from one sample in a study of T cells after yellow fever vaccination. TCRdb redid the calling of the 5' RACE reads with MiXCR, one entry per CDR3 protein. The sample yields some 220,000 distinct CDR3 sequences, roughly 3% seen once. Sequencing used CD4+ T cells sorted from PBMCs, obtained 10 days after the yellow fever booster vaccination. The receptors come from a man between 18 and 35 years old who received the YFV17D yellow fever vaccine. CDR3s include the opening cysteine and the closing phenylalanine or tryptophan. A D gene is named only where the DNA matches it firmly. Size is stated for part of the rows, as once, few or many counts, or as a class when the clone is expanded.

D: .
J: TRBJ1-2
V: TRBV7-2
size: few
DNA: TGTGCCAGCAGCACCCCTCGATGGGACGGTGGCTACACCTTC
CDR3: CASSTPRWDGGYTF

D: TRBD1
J: TRBJ2-4
V: TRBV7-2
size: many
DNA: TGTGCCAGCAGCTTTCTAAAGGGACAGGTCGGGGACTTC
CDR3: CASSFLKGQVGDF

D: .
J: TRBJ1-5
V: TRBV12-3/TRBV12-4
size: .
DNA: TGTGCCAGCAGCAATCAGGGGAATCAGCCCCAGCATTTT
CDR3: CASSNQGNQPQHF

D: TRBD1
J: TRBJ1-2
V: TRBV20-1
size: .
DNA: TGCAGTGCCACAGGGGGCGCCGACTATGGCTACACCTTC
CDR3: CSATGGADYGYTF

D: .
J: TRBJ2-6
V: TRBV14
size: many
DNA: TGTGCCAGCAGCCGAGGAAGCTCTGGGGCCAACGTCCTGACTTTC
CDR3: CASSRGSSGANVLTF

D: .
J: TRBJ1-3
V: TRBV20-1
size: .
DNA: TGCAGTGCCGGTGGAGTCGGCACCATATATTTT
CDR3: CSAGGVGTIYF

D: TRBD2
J: TRBJ2-5
V: TRBV3-1
size: .
DNA: TGTGCCAGCAGCCAAGAGAAAACTAGCGGGGGGTACCAAGAGACCCAGTACTTC
CDR3: CASSQEKTSGGYQETQYF

D: .
J: TRBJ2-5
V: TRBV5-6
size: .
DNA: TGTGCCAGCAGCTTGGCAGGGGCAGAGACCCAGTACTTC
CDR3: CASSLAGAETQYF

D: .
J: TRBJ2-2
V: TRBV2
size: few
DNA: TGTGCCAGCAGTGATAGCGGACCCACCGGGGAGCTGTTTTTT
CDR3: CASSDSGPTGELFF

D: .
J: TRBJ2-4
V: TRBV11-2
size: .
DNA: TGTGCCAGCAGCATTCAGGTCATAGGGGCCAAAAACATTCAGTACTTC
CDR3: CASSIQVIGAKNIQYF

D: .
J: TRBJ1-1
V: TRBV5-5
size: few
DNA: TGTGCCAGCAGCTGGGGGTTCGGGAACACTGAAGCTTTCTTT
CDR3: CASSWGFGNTEAFF

D: .
J: TRBJ1-4
V: TRBV18
size: few
DNA: TGTGCCAGCTCACCTCAAGGCCCGATAAATGAAAAACTGTTTTTT
CDR3: CASSPQGPINEKLFF

D: .
J: TRBJ2-5
V: TRBV7-9
size: many
DNA: TGTGCCAGCAGCTTAGGTCCCAGCCAAGAGACCCAGTACTTC
CDR3: CASSLGPSQETQYF

D: TRBD1
J: TRBJ1-2
V: TRBV10-3
size: many
DNA: TGTGCCATCAGTGAGTCGGTACCCAGGGGGTATGGCTACACCTTC
CDR3: CAISESVPRGYGYTF

D: .
J: TRBJ1-1
V: TRBV5-1
size: .
DNA: TGCGCCAGCAGCTTGGGAGGTGTGATCTCTGAAGCTTTCTTT
CDR3: CASSLGGVISEAFF

D: TRBD2
J: TRBJ2-1
V: TRBV5-4
size: few
DNA: TGTGCCAGCAGCGGACTAGCGGGGGGGAGGTACAATGAGCAGTTCTTC
CDR3: CASSGLAGGRYNEQFF

D: .
J: TRBJ2-5
V: TRBV5-1
size: many
DNA: TGCGCCAGCAGCTCCTCGACAGCCCAAGAGACCCAGTACTTC
CDR3: CASSSSTAQETQYF